A single sample gave rise to the 17 T cell receptor beta chains below, sequenced in a study of CD8+ T cells in alopecia areata. RNA extraction was followed by reverse transcription into cDNA, which acted as the sequencing template. Generated by immunoSEQ multiplex PCR, the TCRdb table keeps only in-frame clones and is missing some. This repertoire shows approximately 210,000 clones, approximately 45% found once; its top ten account for around 3%. As to treatment: oral pan-JAK inhibitor, 5-10 mg twice daily. The sequencing here drew on CD4+ T cells sorted from blood, taken at roughly week 38, from a patient treated with tofacitinib. The receptors here all came from a human donor with alopecia areata.

The chain uses TRBV29-1 and TRBJ1-1, with unresolved D. There are 12 residues in the CDR3. Germline V gives CDR1 SQVTM, CDR2 ANQGSEA. Trimming shortened V by 2 bases and J by 7 bases, and 11 bases separated the two germline ends. The CDR3 here is CSVEIIGYEAFF. The CDR3 nucleotides read TGCAGCGTTGAAATTATAGGTTATGAAGCTTTCTTT.

The chain links TRBV14 to TRBJ2-3, with D uncertain. Germline CDR1 is SGHDN and CDR2 is FVKESK. V lost 4 bases and J lost 4, with 6 bases in between. The CDR3 contains 12 residues. CDR3 protein: CASSRVADTQYF. The DNA for the CDR3 is TGTGCCAGCAGCCGAGTGGCAGATACGCAGTATTTT.

The chain uses TRBV2 and TRBJ1-1; 9 bases agree with TRBD1. The V gene end was trimmed by 6 bases and the J gene end by 4 bases; junction bases not matched to a gene: 6. Per the germline V gene, CDR1 is SNHLY and CDR2 is FYNNEI. The CDR3 runs to 14 residues. The CDR3 reads CASREQGASTEAFF. In nucleotides, the CDR3 is TGTGCCAGCAGGGAACAGGGGGCGAGCACTGAAGCTTTCTTT.

The rearrangement joins TRBV18 to TRBJ2-4, with 8 bases matching TRBD1. There are 13 residues in the CDR3. Trimming cost V 3 bases and J 7 bases; bases outside gene matches: 2. From germline, CDR1 is KGHSH and CDR2 LQKENI. The CDR3 DNA is TGTGCCAGCTCACCGACAGGGGAGAACATTCAGTACTTC. Its translation: CASSPTGENIQYF. Full variable domain (remainder filled in from reference TRBV18 and TRBJ2-4): NAGVMQNPRHLVRRRGQEARLRCSPMKGHSHVYWYRQLPEEGLKFMVYLQKENIIDESGMPKERFSAEFPKEGPSILRIQQVVRGDSAAYFCASSPTGENIQYFGAGTRLSVL.

This clone was observed a few times. The chain couples TRBV9 to TRBJ2-7, with D possibly TRBD1 on 6 matching bases. This CDR3 contains 15 residues. Germline lookup yields CDR1 SGDLS and CDR2 YYNGEE. Trimming took off 1 base at V and 3 bases at J, with 14 bases between the two ends. CDR3 in amino acids: CASSVSTGRGYEQYF. The CDR3 nucleotides are TGTGCCAGCAGCGTATCTACAGGGAGAGGCTACGAGCAGTACTTC.

The CDR3 spells CASSYRAGGPWETQYF. CDR3 sequence (DNA): TGTGCCAGCAGTTACCGGGCGGGAGGGCCGTGGGAGACCCAGTACTTC. The chain recombines TRBV6-6 with TRBJ2-5; 9 bases align to TRBD2. Germline V gives CDR1 MNHNY, CDR2 SVGAGI (reference sequence). Unmatched junction bases numbered 9, after V lost 2 bases and J lost 5 bases. CDR3 size: 16 residues.

The chain carries TRBV10-3 and TRBJ1-5; D call uncertain. Per the germline V gene, CDR1 is ENHRY and CDR2 is SYGVKD. With 3 bases removed from V and 0 bases from J, the gap between germline ends came to 6 bases. The CDR3 consists of 14 residues. The CDR3 is CAISDGNSNQPQHF. For the CDR3, the DNA is TGTGCCATCAGTGACGGAAATAGCAATCAGCCCCAGCATTTT.

V gene TRBV25-1 combines with J gene TRBJ2-5; no definite D call. The V gene's germline CDR1 is MGHDK and CDR2 SYGVNS. This CDR3 region has 14 residues. V shed 7 bases and J shed 9 bases, with 21 bases lying between them. CDR3 protein: CASNPKGDVRSQYF. CDR3 nucleotides: TGTGCCAGCAACCCGAAAGGCGACGTTAGGTCCCAGTACTTC.

This clone turned up a few times. The chain links TRBV30 to TRBJ2-1; D remains unclear. The CDR3 totals 13 residues. V was trimmed by 2 bases and J by 5 bases, leaving 10 bases between them. CDR1 GTSNPN and CDR2 SVGIG come from the germline V gene (reference sequence). Here the CDR3 reads CAWSMRTNNEQFF. As DNA, the CDR3 is TGTGCCTGGAGTATGAGAACCAACAATGAGCAGTTCTTC.

V and J are TRBV30 and TRBJ1-5; D gene uncertain. CDR1 GTSNPN and CDR2 SVGIG come from the germline V gene (reference sequence). This CDR3 comprises 12 residues. V was trimmed by 2 bases and J by 5 bases, leaving 7 bases between them. This CDR3 is CAWSSPYQPQHF. DNA for the CDR3: TGTGCCTGGAGTAGCCCCTATCAGCCCCAGCATTTT.

This rearrangement joins TRBV7-9 to TRBJ2-1, with 9 bases matching TRBD2. Germline CDR1 reads SEHNR; CDR2 reads FQNEAQ (reference sequence). The CDR3 is made up of 15 amino acids. V was clipped by 0 bases and J by 5 bases; unmatched bases: 2. The CDR3 sequence: CASSLATSGNNEQFF. CDR3 nucleotide sequence: TGTGCCAGCAGCTTAGCGACTAGCGGCAACAATGAGCAGTTCTTC.

This chain links TRBV27 with TRBJ2-1, with D possibly being TRBD2 (6 bases). CDR3 size: 16 residues. The germline CDR1 and CDR2 sequences are MNHEY and SMNVEV (reference sequence). Trimming pared 2 bases from V and 5 bases from J, leaving 16 bases between. CDR3 sequence: CASSLGGLGGNNEQFF. The CDR3 region has the DNA TGTGCCAGCAGTTTAGGAGGGCTAGGAGGAAACAATGAGCAGTTCTTC.

The table lists this clone with a few counts. The V and J genes are TRBV27 and TRBJ2-3; TRBD2 is a possible D gene (5 bases). This CDR3 has 14 residues. Germline loops: CDR1 MNHEY, CDR2 SMNVEV (reference sequence). V gave up 5 bases and J gave up 2 bases, with 11 bases separating them. In DNA, the CDR3 is TGTGCCAGCAGTCCCGCGGGTTTCACAGATACGCAGTATTTT. Amino acid sequence: CASSPAGFTDTQYF.

This clone was observed a handful of times. This sequence joins TRBV5-6 and TRBJ2-5; 7 bases fit TRBD1. CDR1 and CDR2 (germline): SGHDT, YYEEEE. This CDR3 contains 15 residues. Trimming took 5 bases from V and 2 from J; bases not matched to a gene: 9. In DNA, the CDR3 is TGTGCCAGCAGTCTGTACCAGGGACAGCAAGAGACCCAGTACTTC. As protein: CASSLYQGQQETQYF.

This clone appeared a few times. J is TRBJ2-1 and V is TRBV30; D possibly corresponds to TRBD1 (5 bases). Germline V gene data show CDR1 as GTSNPN and CDR2 as SVGIG (reference sequence). CDR3 length: 16 amino acids. V was cut by 0 bases and J by 2 bases, with 14 bases left in between. This CDR3 reads CAWSVPTDSTYNEQFF. The CDR3 nucleotides are TGTGCCTGGAGTGTACCGACAGATAGTACCTACAATGAGCAGTTCTTC. The entire variable domain, with the rest obtained from reference TRBV30 and TRBJ2-1, is as follows: SQTIHQWPATLVQPVGSPLSLECTVEGTSNPNLYWYRQAAGRGLQLLFYSVGIGQISSEVPQNLSASRPQDRQFILSSKKLLLSDSGFYLCAWSVPTDSTYNEQFFGPGTRLTVL.

This sequence joins TRBV4-3 and TRBJ2-3; 14 nucleotides match TRBD2. CDR3 length: 19 amino acids. V lost 0 bases, J lost 4 bases, and 9 bases stayed unmatched. Per the germline V gene, CDR1 is LGHNA and CDR2 is YSLEER. CDR3 amino acids: CASSQEETSGRAWADTQYF. The CDR3 DNA sequence: TGCGCCAGCAGCCAAGAGGAGACTAGCGGGAGGGCCTGGGCAGATACGCAGTATTTT.

V gene TRBV4-2 combines with J gene TRBJ2-3, with no clear D. The length of the CDR3 is 13 residues. The germline V and J ends were trimmed by 1 base and 3 bases, with 5 bases remaining between them. CDR1 is LGHNA and CDR2 is YNFKEQ in the germline V gene. CDR3 nucleotide sequence: TGTGCCAGCAGCCAAGCTAGAACAGATACGCAGTATTTT. It encodes CASSQARTDTQYF.